This T cell receptor (beta chain) was observed in a study of blood T cell repertoires in COVID-19. Germline V gene lookup returns CDR1 SGHVS and CDR2 FNYEAQ. CDR3 length: 15 amino acids. Trimming took off 1 base at V and 2 bases at J, with 11 bases between the two ends. Only in-frame clones appear in the TCRdb table, and some are missing; sequencing was by immunoSEQ multiplex PCR. The sample has 150,000 or so clones, around 81% seen once. The clonotype comes from a man aged 55 to 69 with active or convalescent COVID-19. The sequencing input was peripheral blood. This chain uses TRBV7-6 with TRBJ2-5, with D unresolved. The CDR3 is CASSLDRRLQETQYF. Here the CDR3 DNA reads TGTGCCAGCAGCTTAGATCGTCGTTTACAAGAGACCCAGTACTTC.